Sequencing of this T cell receptor (beta chain) was carried out in a study of CD8 T cells in ankylosing spondylitis. The CDR3 sequence is 13 residues long. Germline V gives CDR1 DFQATT, CDR2 SNEGSKA (reference sequence). Trimming stripped 5 bases from V and 0 bases from J, with 10 bases between. With molecular barcodes, quantitative 5'-RACE was used to make the TCR beta libraries. TCRdb recomputed calls from the 5' RACE reads with MiXCR, one row per CDR3 protein. The sample carries about 800,000 distinct CDR3 sequences, 12% recorded once. This clonotype was observed a handful of times. Its antigen is undetermined. Study results and caveats: Several highly homologous variants formed a TCR beta motif that appeared characteristic of ankylosing spondylitis blood. Some of the motif variants had earlier been found in reactive arthritis patients' fluid and blood. Reportedly, disease-linked clones are significantly enriched in ankylosing spondylitis patients' matched synovial fluid.

Sample: blood, either unsorted or a sorted T cell fraction (not recorded which). The chain joins TRBV20-1 to TRBJ1-1; D is undetermined. This clonotype was obtained from a male donor with ankylosing spondylitis. In DNA form, the CDR3 reads TGCAGTGCTCCCCTGAGCATGAACACTGAAGCTTTCTTT. It is translated as CSAPLSMNTEAFF.